This paragraph covers one T cell receptor beta chain sequence. Its antigen is unknown. The data were taken from a study of blood T cells in healthy people across ages. General study findings and limits: Leaving the PBMCs unsorted stopped any conclusive comparison of naive versus antigen-experienced cells.

Next came a second PCR, run for about 6 to 12 cycles, which used a sample-barcoded 5' primer along with a J-beta primer mix. Using its own MiXCR run on the 5' RACE reads, TCRdb lists one record per CDR3 protein. There are about 1.5 million distinct CDR3 sequences in the sample; 35% to 45% occur only once, and more than 4% lies in the top ten. Germline loops: CDR1 MNHNS, CDR2 SASEGT. CDR3 length: 14 amino acids. V lost 8 bases and J 0 bases, leaving 12 bases between the germline ends. This sequence originates from a woman between 18 and 29 years old in good health. The sequencing sample was made of blood. The rearrangement joins TRBV6-1 to TRBJ2-3; D is possibly TRBD2 (6 bases). The CDR3 loop is CASRRGTSTDTQYF. CDR3 coding DNA: TGTGCCAGCCGGCGGGGCACTAGCACAGATACGCAGTATTTT.